Listed below are T cell receptor beta chains from one sample, sequenced in a study of blood T cell repertoires in COVID-19. The assay was immunoSEQ multiplex PCR, and TCRdb's table has in-frame clones only and misses some. The sample has hundreds of thousands of clones; around 80% are singletons. What was sequenced was peripheral blood. The receptors come from an older man with acute or convalescent COVID-19. Each CDR3 is given with its conserved first and last residue. The D gene is left open where the match is weak. Expanded clones get a size class; other rows say once, few or many, or leave the size out.

V gene,D gene,J gene,clone size,CDR3 DNA,CDR3 protein
TRBV10-3,TRBD2,TRBJ2-7,NA,TGTGCCATCAGTGAGTCTCCGGGGGGGGTATACGAGCAGTACTTC,CAISESPGGVYEQYF
TRBV7-9,TRBD1,TRBJ2-2,once,TGTGCCAGCAGCTTAGGAGTATCCACAGGGGGCCAGCTGTTTTTT,CASSLGVSTGGQLFF
TRBV5-1,TRBD1,TRBJ1-1,NA,TGCGCCAGCAGCCCTACACTTACGCCAGGGGGCACTGAAGCTTTCTTT,CASSPTLTPGGTEAFF
TRBV7-9,TRBD2,TRBJ2-1,NA,TGTGCCAGCAGCTTGGGATATACTAGCGGGGAGTACAATGAGCAGTTCTTC,CASSLGYTSGEYNEQFF
TRBV5-1,TRBD1,TRBJ2-1,NA,TGCGCCAGCAGCAAGATCGGACAGGGAGGCAATGAGCAGTTCTTC,CASSKIGQGGNEQFF
TRBV6-1,NA,TRBJ2-7,NA,TGTGCCAGCAGTGAAATTACGGGGGTAGGCGAGCAGTACTTC,CASSEITGVGEQYF
TRBV28,TRBD1,TRBJ2-7,NA,TGTGCCAGCAGTATCCCCCTGGGACAGGGGAGCTCCTACGAGCAGTACTTC,CASSIPLGQGSSYEQYF
TRBV19,TRBD2,TRBJ2-3,NA,TGTGCCAGTAGTTCCCAGCGGGGGGGCGGGACAGATACGCAGTATTTT,CASSSQRGGGTDTQYF
TRBV7-8,TRBD1,TRBJ1-1,NA,TGTGCCAGCAGCCCGGGGACAGCGAACACTGAAGCTTTCTTT,CASSPGTANTEAFF
TRBV5-1,NA,TRBJ1-4,NA,TGCGCCAGCAGCTTGGGAAACGTAGCAACTAATGAAAAACTGTTTTTT,CASSLGNVATNEKLFF
TRBV30,TRBD2,TRBJ2-3,NA,TGTGCCTGGAGTGTGGGACTAGCGGCAGATACGCAGTATTTT,CAWSVGLAADTQYF
TRBV12-3/TRBV12-4,NA,TRBJ2-1,NA,TGTGCCAGCAGTTTCAGGGGGGACAATGAGCAGTTCTTC,CASSFRGDNEQFF
TRBV10-2,TRBD2,TRBJ2-7,NA,TGCGCCAGCAGTGAGTCTGCGGGAGTGGAGCAGTACTTC,CASSESAGVEQYF
TRBV30,TRBD2,TRBJ2-3,NA,TGTGCCTGGAGTAGGGAGCGGGGGACAGATACGCAGTATTTT,CAWSRERGTDTQYF
TRBV27,NA,TRBJ2-6,once,TGTGCCAGCAGTCCCGCGGGCGGTTCCTTTTTCCCTGGGGCCAACGTCCTGACTTTC,CASSPAGGSFFPGANVLTF
TRBV6-5,NA,TRBJ1-1,NA,TGTGCCAGCAGCCGACTACAGGGCCCCACTGAAGCTTTCTTT,CASSRLQGPTEAFF
TRBV6-2/TRBV6-3,TRBD2,TRBJ2-1,NA,TGTGCCAGCAGTTACGGCCTAGCGGGGGGTTGGAACTCCTACAATGAGCAGTTCTTC,CASSYGLAGGWNSYNEQFF
TRBV7-2,TRBD2,TRBJ2-3,NA,TGTGCCAGCAGCGCCCGAGGGACTAGCGGGGGGCAGGGTACGCAGTATTTT,CASSARGTSGGQGTQYF
TRBV11-1,TRBD1,TRBJ1-2,NA,TGTGCCAGCAGCTCGACCGGGACAGGGACCGGAAGCTACACCTTC,CASSSTGTGTGSYTF
TRBV24-1,TRBD2,TRBJ2-3,few,TGTGCCACCAGTGATTCGAGCACTAGCGGGGGCACAGATACGCAGTATTTT,CATSDSSTSGGTDTQYF
TRBV4-2,NA,TRBJ2-2,NA,TGTGCCAGCAGCCAAGCTCAGGGTTACACCGGGGAGCTGTTTTTT,CASSQAQGYTGELFF
TRBV4-1,NA,TRBJ1-6,NA,TGCGCCAGCAGCCAGAATAGTCCTAATAATTCACCCCTCCACTTT,CASSQNSPNNSPLHF
TRBV27,NA,TRBJ1-1,NA,TGTGCCAGCGGCCGGTGGGGGGTCACTGAAGCTTTCTTT,CASGRWGVTEAFF
TRBV28,TRBD1,TRBJ2-5,NA,TGTGCCAGCAGTACAGGGGGCCCTCCGGAGACCCAGTACTTC,CASSTGGPPETQYF